The next 26 T cell receptor beta chains were all read from a single sample in a study of T cell responses to AZD1222 COVID-19 vaccine. TCRdb keeps only in-frame clones here, not all; method: immunoSEQ multiplex PCR. Of 75,000 to 90,000 clones in the sample, under 95% were seen once. The specimen was peripheral blood, collected 28 days after the second AZD1222 dose. The receptors shown here come from an adult who received the AZD1222 COVID-19 vaccine.

The genes are TRBV5-1 and TRBJ1-1; D may be TRBD1 (6 bases). Germline V lookup: CDR1 SGHRS, CDR2 YFSETQ. With 3 bases removed from V and 5 bases from J, the gap between germline ends came to 14 bases. This CDR3 is 14 amino acids long. The CDR3 region is CASSSLQGRTEAFF. Written as DNA, the CDR3 is TGCGCCAGCAGCTCCCTACAGGGTCGGACTGAAGCTTTCTTT.

The chain recombines TRBV19 with TRBJ2-7; TRBD1 agrees at 8 bases. The ends lost 5 bases at V and 3 bases at J; junction bases unmatched: 9. Germline values: CDR1 LNHDA, CDR2 SQIVND (reference sequence). This CDR3 contains 15 residues. This chain's CDR3 is CASSATGTGYYEQYF. The CDR3 DNA reads as TGTGCCAGTAGTGCAACCGGGACAGGATACTACGAGCAGTACTTC.

This rearrangement joins TRBV7-2 to TRBJ2-4; no reliable D call. CDR1 is SGHTA and CDR2 is FQGNSA in the germline V gene. This CDR3 is 15 amino acids long. Trimming shortened V by 6 bases and J by 0 bases, and 12 bases separated the two germline ends. CDR3: CASRNTFLAKNIQYF. The CDR3, as DNA: TGTGCCAGCAGGAATACATTCCTAGCCAAAAACATTCAGTACTTC.

V gene TRBV6-5 combines with J gene TRBJ1-2; D gene ambiguous. This CDR3 has 13 amino acids. The V gene lost 2 bases and the J gene lost 5 bases, with 9 bases spanning the gap. CDR1 is MNHEY, CDR2 SVGAGI, per germline. In DNA form, the CDR3 reads TGTGCCAGCAGTTACGGGCAGCTATATGGCTACACCTTC. Its protein product is CASSYGQLYGYTF.

The chain employs TRBV6-6 and TRBJ2-3; 7 bases fit TRBD1. The germline gives CDR1 MNHNY, CDR2 SVGAGI (reference sequence). V lost 6 bases to trimming and J lost 1 base; unmatched junction nucleotides: 10. The CDR3 runs 16 residues. CDR3 protein: CASRRSGGRGTDTQYF. The CDR3 DNA sequence: TGTGCCAGCAGGCGATCAGGGGGAAGAGGCACAGATACGCAGTATTTT.

The V call is TRBV2, the J call TRBJ1-1; 9 nucleotides line up with TRBD1. The germline gives CDR1 SNHLY, CDR2 FYNNEI. Unmatched junction bases numbered 6, after V lost 6 bases and J lost 4 bases. The CDR3 totals 14 residues. DNA for the CDR3: TGTGCCAGCAGGGGAGAACAGGGGGCCACTGAAGCTTTCTTT. This gives the protein CASRGEQGATEAFF.

This sequence joins TRBV5-1 and TRBJ1-2; the D gene is possibly TRBD1 (6 bases). From germline, CDR1 is SGHRS and CDR2 YFSETQ. The CDR3 length is 15 residues. With 0 bases removed from V and 4 bases from J, the gap between germline ends came to 13 bases. The CDR3 here is CASSLGRQAVYGYTF. The CDR3 bases are TGCGCCAGCAGCTTGGGCCGACAGGCGGTCTATGGCTACACCTTC.

The chain recombines TRBV5-4 with TRBJ1-1; D gene uncertain. Trimming stripped 7 bases from V and 2 bases from J, with 12 bases between. CDR1 and CDR2 from the germline V gene are SGHNT and YYREEE (reference sequence). The CDR3 sequence is 13 residues long. The CDR3 protein is CASAPGFNTEAFF. The CDR3 region has the DNA TGTGCCAGCGCCCCGGGGTTCAACACTGAAGCTTTCTTT.

This chain joins TRBV13 and TRBJ2-1; no clear D. Germline assignment: CDR1 PRHDT and CDR2 FYEKMQ (reference sequence). CDR3 length equals 14 residues. V dropped 3 bases and J dropped 8 bases, with 14 bases sitting between them. The CDR3 here is CASSFQTSTDEQFF. The CDR3 DNA sequence: TGTGCCAGCAGCTTCCAGACCTCCACGGATGAGCAGTTCTTC. The variable domain in full, with the rest retrieved from reference TRBV13 and TRBJ2-1, is AAGVIQSPRHLIKEKRETATLKCYPIPRHDTVYWYQQGPGQDPQFLISFYEKMQSDKGSIPDRFSAQQFSDYHSELNMSSLELGDSALYFCASSFQTSTDEQFFGPGTRLTVL.

This chain uses TRBV5-1 with TRBJ1-3; 11 bases match TRBD1. The V and J ends lost 4 bases and 1 base, in that order; junction bases with no gene match: 7. Germline V CDR1 and CDR2: SGHRS, YFSETQ. The CDR3 has 17 amino acids. CDR3 region: CASSPAGQGGSGNTIYF. In DNA form, the CDR3 reads TGCGCCAGCAGCCCTGCGGGACAGGGGGGATCTGGAAACACCATATATTTT. Filled out from reference TRBV5-1 and TRBJ1-3, the complete variable domain reads KAGVTQTPRYLIKTRGQQVTLSCSPISGHRSVSWYQQTPGQGLQFLFEYFSETQRNKGNFPGRFSGRQFSNSRSEMNVSTLELGDSALYLCASSPAGQGGSGNTIYFGEGSWLTVV.

The gene calls are TRBV15 and TRBJ1-3; unclear D gene. Deletions cut 0 bases from V and 0 bases from J, with 9 bases between. Per the germline V gene, CDR1 is LNHNV and CDR2 is YYDKDF (reference sequence). The CDR3 loop spans 16 amino acids. In DNA, the CDR3 is TGTGCCACCAGCAGAGATGCCCGCAACTCTGGAAACACCATATATTTT. This gives the protein CATSRDARNSGNTIYF.

The chain recombines TRBV27 with TRBJ1-2; the D gene is possibly TRBD1 (5 bases). Trimming pared 2 bases from V and 4 bases from J, leaving 14 bases between. This CDR3 has 15 amino acids. Germline V gene data show CDR1 as MNHEY and CDR2 as SMNVEV (reference sequence). The chain's CDR3 is CASSLGGSRGYGYTF. As DNA, the CDR3 is TGTGCCAGCAGTTTAGGGGGGTCCCGGGGCTATGGCTACACCTTC.

J is TRBJ1-1 and V is TRBV10-3, with no clear D. Germline V gene data show CDR1 as ENHRY and CDR2 as SYGVKD. Trimming left V 4 bases short and J 2 bases short, with 11 bases between. The CDR3 extends over 14 amino acids. The CDR3 sequence: CAISAAATNTEAFF. The CDR3 DNA follows: TGTGCCATCAGTGCGGCAGCGACTAACACTGAAGCTTTCTTT.

The chain joins TRBV28 to TRBJ2-1; D is perhaps TRBD1 or TRBD2 (5 bases each). The germline CDR1 and CDR2 sequences are MDHEN and SYDVKM. Trimming removed 7 bases from V and 0 bases from J, with 19 bases in between. The CDR3 loop spans 17 amino acids. CDR3 sequence (DNA): TGTGCCAGCAATAAGGGGAGATGGCTAAGCTCCTACAATGAGCAGTTCTTC. Amino acid sequence: CASNKGRWLSSYNEQFF. The variable domain in full, completed from reference TRBV28 and TRBJ2-1, reads DVKVTQSSRYLVKRTGEKVFLECVQDMDHENMFWYRQDPGLGLRLIYFSYDVKMKEKGDIPEGYSVSREKKERFSLILESASTNQTSMYLCASNKGRWLSSYNEQFFGPGTRLTVL.

A single count supports this clone. The rearrangement links TRBV6-5 to TRBJ2-7; TRBD1 aligns across 7 bases. The CDR3 runs to 14 residues. With 5 bases clipped from V and 3 bases from J, the junction kept 7 bases outside the gene matches. From germline, CDR1 is MNHEY and CDR2 SVGAGI. The CDR3 DNA sequence: TGTGCCAGCAGTCGCCGACAGGGTGGCTACGAGCAGTACTTC. It specifies CASSRRQGGYEQYF.

This clone occurred once. The junction and the germline gene differ at one end; a read error may be behind it. This chain links TRBV5-1 with TRBJ1-3; a possible D gene is TRBD1 (5 bases). CDR1 and CDR2 (germline): SGHRS, YFSETQ. The CDR3 is 14 residues long. The CDR3 spells CASRLGDSGNTIYF. CDR3 in DNA: TGCGCCAGCAGATTGGGGGACTCTGGAAACACCATATATTTT.

There are a few counts of this clone. V and J are TRBV7-9 and TRBJ1-1; 12 bases line up with TRBD1. V was clipped by 8 bases and J by 10 bases; unmatched bases: 8. CDR3 length equals 13 residues. The germline gives CDR1 SEHNR, CDR2 FQNEAQ (reference sequence). CDR3 nucleotide sequence: TGTGCCAGCGTCTTAGGGGGACAGGGGGCAGCTTTCTTT. Translation gives CASVLGGQGAAFF.

The chain uses TRBV2 and TRBJ2-7; D perhaps matches TRBD2 (5 bases). The CDR3 spans 14 residues. Trimming cost V 6 bases and J 5 bases, with 17 bases left between them. Looked up from germline, CDR1 is SNHLY and CDR2 is FYNNEI. DNA for the CDR3: TGTGCCAGCAGCGGGATTCACTCCCGAGACGAGCAGTACTTC. It codes for CASSGIHSRDEQYF.

In DNA form, the CDR3 reads TGTGCCAGCAGTTTTCACGGGGGACTAGCGGGAGTCGGCGAGCAGTACTTC. Its protein product is CASSFHGGLAGVGEQYF. V and J are TRBV28 and TRBJ2-7; 14 nucleotides line up with TRBD2. This CDR3 spans 17 amino acids. V was pared by 3 bases and J by 6 bases, with 10 bases of the junction left unmatched. Germline V gene sequence: CDR1 MDHEN, CDR2 SYDVKM.

CDR3 amino acids: CAWSQTGGVYSNQPQHF. The DNA for the CDR3 is TGTGCCTGGAGCCAAACAGGGGGCGTATATAGCAATCAGCCCCAGCATTTT. J is TRBJ1-5 and V is TRBV30; TRBD1 matches 9 bases. CDR3 length: 17 amino acids. With 3 bases clipped from V and 0 bases from J, the junction kept 9 bases outside the gene matches. Per germline, CDR1 GTSNPN and CDR2 SVGIG (reference sequence).

This clone was recorded only once. The V and J genes are TRBV4-1 and TRBJ1-5; no reliable D call. V lost 6 bases and J 6 bases, leaving 9 bases between the germline ends. CDR1 and CDR2 (germline): MGHRA, YSYEKL. The length of the CDR3 is 12 residues. CDR3 DNA: TGCGCCAGCAGTATCGGGAGTCAGCCCCAGCATTTT. It encodes CASSIGSQPQHF.

The chain couples TRBV6-4 to TRBJ2-1; no clear D. Trimming shortened V by 2 bases and J by 0 bases, and 11 bases separated the two germline ends. Germline CDR1 and CDR2: MRHNA and SNTAGT. The CDR3 spans 16 residues. CDR3 loop: CASSDSLTSSYNEQFF. DNA of the CDR3: TGTGCCAGCAGTGACAGTCTAACGAGCTCCTACAATGAGCAGTTCTTC.

This chain connects TRBV7-3 to TRBJ2-6; possibly TRBD1 for D (6 bases). The CDR3 is 16 amino acids. V was pared by 1 base and J by 2 bases, with 9 bases between. The germline CDR1 and CDR2 sequences are SGHTA and FQGTGA. The CDR3 spells CASSLRQVAGANVLTF. The DNA of the CDR3 is TGTGCCAGCAGCTTAAGACAGGTGGCTGGGGCCAACGTCCTGACTTTC.

The gene calls are TRBV30 and TRBJ2-1; D is uncertain. The CDR3 runs 13 residues. V lost 0 bases, J lost 9 bases, and 12 bases lay in between. Germline CDR1 is GTSNPN and CDR2 is SVGIG (reference sequence). CDR3 sequence reads: CAWSVLFPGEQFF. Written as DNA, the CDR3 is TGTGCCTGGAGTGTACTTTTCCCCGGTGAGCAGTTCTTC.

The chain couples TRBV30 to TRBJ1-2, with D possibly matching TRBD1 (5 bases). Deletions cut 0 bases from V and 7 bases from J, with 18 bases between. Germline V gene lookup returns CDR1 GTSNPN and CDR2 SVGIG (reference sequence). The CDR3 loop spans 15 amino acids. The CDR3 DNA follows: TGTGCCTGGAGTGTCAAAGGGGCCCCTAGGGGTGGCTACACCTTC. This encodes CAWSVKGAPRGGYTF.

The chain employs TRBV27 and TRBJ2-7; D gene uncertain. The CDR3 loop spans 15 amino acids. From germline, CDR1 is MNHEY and CDR2 SMNVEV (reference sequence). With 2 bases removed from V and 9 bases from J, the gap between germline ends came to 20 bases. The CDR3 bases are TGTGCCAGCAGTTTAAGTGTCGGCCCCTCCTTAGGGCAGTACTTC. Its protein is CASSLSVGPSLGQYF.